This record looks at one TCR beta chain sequence and its context. This sample was taken from a study of T cell changes during pregnancy in multiple sclerosis. TCRdb's copy holds only in-frame clones and misses some; the assay was immunoSEQ multiplex PCR. The sample lists tens of thousands of clones; approximately 87% were seen once. The receptor was isolated from a female donor in good health, enrolled as a control in a pregnancy study. The starting material was peripheral blood, obtained after pregnancy.

DNA for the CDR3: TGTGCCAGTAGTCCCATCGCGGGGGAAGCCTACGAGCAGTACTTC. It translates to CASSPIAGEAYEQYF. The chain employs TRBV19 and TRBJ2-7; 7 nucleotides agree with TRBD2. Losses at the gene ends were 5 bases for V and 2 bases for J; bases not matched to a gene: 9. This CDR3 comprises 15 residues. CDR1 LNHDA and CDR2 SQIVND come from the germline V gene (reference sequence).